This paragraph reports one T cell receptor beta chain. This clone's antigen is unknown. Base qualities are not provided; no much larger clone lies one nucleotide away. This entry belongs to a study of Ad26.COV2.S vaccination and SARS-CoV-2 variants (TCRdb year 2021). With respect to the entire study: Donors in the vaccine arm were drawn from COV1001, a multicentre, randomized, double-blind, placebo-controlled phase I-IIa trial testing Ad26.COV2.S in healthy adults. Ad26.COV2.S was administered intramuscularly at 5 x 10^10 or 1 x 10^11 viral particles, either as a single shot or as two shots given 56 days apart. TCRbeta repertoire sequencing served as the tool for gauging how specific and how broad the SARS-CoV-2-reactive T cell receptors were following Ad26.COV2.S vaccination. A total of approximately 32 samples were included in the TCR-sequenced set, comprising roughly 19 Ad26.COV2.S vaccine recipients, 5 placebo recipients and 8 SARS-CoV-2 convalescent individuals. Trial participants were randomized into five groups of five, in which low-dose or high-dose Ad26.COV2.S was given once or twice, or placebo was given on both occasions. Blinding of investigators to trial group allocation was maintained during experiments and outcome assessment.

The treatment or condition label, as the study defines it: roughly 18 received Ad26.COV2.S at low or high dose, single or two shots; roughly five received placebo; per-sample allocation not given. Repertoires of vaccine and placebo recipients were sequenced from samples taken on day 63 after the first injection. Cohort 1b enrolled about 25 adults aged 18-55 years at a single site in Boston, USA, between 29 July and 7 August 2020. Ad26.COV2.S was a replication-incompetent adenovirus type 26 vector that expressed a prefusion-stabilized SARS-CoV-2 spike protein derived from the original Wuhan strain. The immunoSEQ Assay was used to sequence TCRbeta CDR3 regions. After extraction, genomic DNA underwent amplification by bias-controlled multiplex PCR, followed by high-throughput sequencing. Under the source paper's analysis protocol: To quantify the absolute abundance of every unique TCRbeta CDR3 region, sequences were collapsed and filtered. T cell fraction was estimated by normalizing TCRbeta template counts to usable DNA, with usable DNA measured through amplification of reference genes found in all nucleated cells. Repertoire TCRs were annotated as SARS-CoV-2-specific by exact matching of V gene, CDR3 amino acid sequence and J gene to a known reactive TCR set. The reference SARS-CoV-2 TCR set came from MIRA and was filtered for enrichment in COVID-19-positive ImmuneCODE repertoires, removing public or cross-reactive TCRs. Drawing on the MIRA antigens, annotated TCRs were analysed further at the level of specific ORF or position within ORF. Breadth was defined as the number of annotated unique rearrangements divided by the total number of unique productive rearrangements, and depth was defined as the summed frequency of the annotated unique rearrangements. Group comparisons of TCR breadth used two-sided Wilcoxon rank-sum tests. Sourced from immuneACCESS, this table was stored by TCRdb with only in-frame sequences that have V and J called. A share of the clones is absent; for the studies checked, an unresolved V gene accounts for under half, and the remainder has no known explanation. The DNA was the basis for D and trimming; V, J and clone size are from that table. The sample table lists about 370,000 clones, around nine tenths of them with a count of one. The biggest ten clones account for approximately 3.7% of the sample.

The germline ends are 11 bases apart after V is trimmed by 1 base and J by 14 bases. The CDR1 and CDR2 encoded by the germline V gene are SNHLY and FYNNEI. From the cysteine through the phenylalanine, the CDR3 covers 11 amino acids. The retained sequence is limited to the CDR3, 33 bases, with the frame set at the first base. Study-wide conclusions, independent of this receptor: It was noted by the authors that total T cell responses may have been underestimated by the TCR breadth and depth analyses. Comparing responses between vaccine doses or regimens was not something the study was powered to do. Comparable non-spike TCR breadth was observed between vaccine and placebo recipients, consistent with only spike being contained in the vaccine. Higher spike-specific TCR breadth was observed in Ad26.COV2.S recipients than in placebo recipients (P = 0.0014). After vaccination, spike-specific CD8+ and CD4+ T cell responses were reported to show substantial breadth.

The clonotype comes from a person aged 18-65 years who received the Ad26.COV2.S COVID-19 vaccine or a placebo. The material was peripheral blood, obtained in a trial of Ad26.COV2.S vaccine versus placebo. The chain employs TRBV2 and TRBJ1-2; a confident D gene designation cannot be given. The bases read TGTGCCAGCAGTGAAGTTGTTAGGGAGACCTTC. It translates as CASSEVVRETF.